This entry is about one T cell receptor (beta chain). Authors' data handling: How many nucleated cells were present was estimated from reference gene primer amplification. Data came from immunoSEQ multiplex PCR; TCRdb stores just in-frame clones and leaves some out. V and J calls and clone size are those listed in that table; D and trimming were worked out from the DNA. The sample records over 150,000 clones, over 60% being singletons. This specimen belongs to a study of blood T cell repertoires in COVID-19. The overall study: Whether acute or convalescent, the COVID-19 samples came from the United States, Italy and Spain. From T cells, B-cell-depleted T cells, or PBMCs came the material, which was cDNA or gDNA.

There are 17 residues in the CDR3. J lost 4 bases, V lost 1 base, and 10 bases had no gene match. Germline loops: CDR1 MGHRA, CDR2 YSYEKL. The source is a man of 80 years or more with acute or convalescent COVID-19. The chain joins TRBV4-1 to TRBJ1-1, with TRBD1 matching over 9 bases. Material for sequencing was peripheral blood. The CDR3 loop reads CASSQGSSGQGSTEAFF. CDR3 DNA: TGCGCCAGCAGCCAAGGAAGCTCGGGACAGGGTTCCACTGAAGCTTTCTTT.